This T cell receptor beta chain was sequenced during a study of blood T cell repertoires in COVID-19. Study-wide background: The origin of the acute and convalescent COVID-19 samples was the United States, Italy and Spain.

V was shortened by 4 bases and J by 1 base, with 18 bases between the two germline ends. In germline, CDR1 is SQVTM, CDR2 ANQGSEA. This CDR3 spans 16 amino acids. In the original workflow: Using reference gene primer amplification, nucleated cell counts were estimated. Clones were read by immunoSEQ multiplex PCR, and TCRdb kept only the in-frame ones, dropping some. Clone size and the V and J calls come from that table; the DNA yielded D and trimming. There are some 300,000 clones in the sample; 90% occur only once, and 1% lies in the top ten. The Seattle site enrolled patients during active infection and followed them longitudinally.

Sample: peripheral blood. The genes are TRBV29-1 and TRBJ2-3, with a possible D match to TRBD2 (5 bases). This receptor was taken from a woman aged 40 to 49 with COVID-19, enrolled during active disease. The CDR3 nucleotides read TGCAGCGTTGGCGAAGAACTAGGTGCGGGCACAGATACGCAGTATTTT. Its protein is CSVGEELGAGTDTQYF.